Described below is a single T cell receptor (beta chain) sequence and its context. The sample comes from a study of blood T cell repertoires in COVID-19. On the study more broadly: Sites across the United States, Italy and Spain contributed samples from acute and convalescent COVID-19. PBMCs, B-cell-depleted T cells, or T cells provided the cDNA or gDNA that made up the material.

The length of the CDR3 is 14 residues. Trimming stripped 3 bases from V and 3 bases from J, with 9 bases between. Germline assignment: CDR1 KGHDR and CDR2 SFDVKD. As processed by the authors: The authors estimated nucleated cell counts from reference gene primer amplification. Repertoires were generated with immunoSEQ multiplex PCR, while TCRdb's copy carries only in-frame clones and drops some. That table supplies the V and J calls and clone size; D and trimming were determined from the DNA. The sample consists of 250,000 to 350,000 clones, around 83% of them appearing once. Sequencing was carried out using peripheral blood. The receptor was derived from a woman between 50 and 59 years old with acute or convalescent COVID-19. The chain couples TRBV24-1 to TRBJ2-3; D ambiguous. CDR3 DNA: TGTGCCACCAGTGATCCCCGACTGACAGATACGCAGTATTTT. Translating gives CATSDPRLTDTQYF.